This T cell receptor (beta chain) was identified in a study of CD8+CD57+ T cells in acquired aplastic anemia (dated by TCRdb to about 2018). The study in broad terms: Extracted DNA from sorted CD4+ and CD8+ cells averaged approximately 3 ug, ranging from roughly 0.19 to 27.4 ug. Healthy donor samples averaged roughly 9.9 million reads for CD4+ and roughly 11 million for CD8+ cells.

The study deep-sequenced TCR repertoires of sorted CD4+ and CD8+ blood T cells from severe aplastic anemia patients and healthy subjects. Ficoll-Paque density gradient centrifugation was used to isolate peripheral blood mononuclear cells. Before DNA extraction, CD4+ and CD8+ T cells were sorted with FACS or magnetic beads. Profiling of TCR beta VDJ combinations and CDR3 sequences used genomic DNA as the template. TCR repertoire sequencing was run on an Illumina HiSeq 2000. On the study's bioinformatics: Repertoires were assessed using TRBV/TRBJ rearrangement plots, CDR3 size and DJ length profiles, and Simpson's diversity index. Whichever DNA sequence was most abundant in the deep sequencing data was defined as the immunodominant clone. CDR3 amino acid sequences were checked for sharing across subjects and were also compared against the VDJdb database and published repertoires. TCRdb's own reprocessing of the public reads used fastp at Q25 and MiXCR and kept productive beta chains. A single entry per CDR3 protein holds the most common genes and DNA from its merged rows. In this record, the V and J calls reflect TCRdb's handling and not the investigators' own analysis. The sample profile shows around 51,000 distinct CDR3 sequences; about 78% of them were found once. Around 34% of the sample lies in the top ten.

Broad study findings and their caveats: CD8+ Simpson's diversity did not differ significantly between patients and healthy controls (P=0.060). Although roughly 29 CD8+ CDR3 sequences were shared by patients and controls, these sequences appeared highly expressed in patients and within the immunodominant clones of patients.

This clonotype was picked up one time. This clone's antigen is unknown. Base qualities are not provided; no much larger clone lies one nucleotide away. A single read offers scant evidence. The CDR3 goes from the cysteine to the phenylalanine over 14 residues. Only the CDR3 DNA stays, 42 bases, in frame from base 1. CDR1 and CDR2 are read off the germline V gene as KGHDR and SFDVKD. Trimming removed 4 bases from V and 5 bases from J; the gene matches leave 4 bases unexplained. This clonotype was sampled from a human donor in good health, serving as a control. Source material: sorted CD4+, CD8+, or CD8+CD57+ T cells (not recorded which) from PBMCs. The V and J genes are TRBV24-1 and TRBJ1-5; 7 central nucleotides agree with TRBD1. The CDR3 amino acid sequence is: CATSETGTYQPQHF. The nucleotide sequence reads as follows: TGTGCCACCAGTGAGACAGGGACCTATCAGCCCCAGCATTTT.